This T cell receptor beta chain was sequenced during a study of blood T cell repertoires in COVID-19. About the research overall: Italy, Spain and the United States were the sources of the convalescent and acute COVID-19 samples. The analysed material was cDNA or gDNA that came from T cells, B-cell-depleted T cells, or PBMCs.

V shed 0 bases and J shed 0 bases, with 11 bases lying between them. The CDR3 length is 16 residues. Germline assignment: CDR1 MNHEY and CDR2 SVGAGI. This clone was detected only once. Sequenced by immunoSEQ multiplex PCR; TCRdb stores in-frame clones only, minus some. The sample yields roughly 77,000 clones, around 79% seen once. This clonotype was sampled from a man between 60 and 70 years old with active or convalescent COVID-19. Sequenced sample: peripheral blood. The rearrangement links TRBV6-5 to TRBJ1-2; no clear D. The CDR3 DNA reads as TGTGCCAGCAGTTACTCGAGTCAAAATCCTAACTATGGCTACACCTTC. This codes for CASSYSSQNPNYGYTF.